The 7 T cell receptor beta chains in this list originate from one sample, sequenced in a study of Graves' ophthalmopathy and Graves' hyperthyroidism. From RNA, the CDR3 regions of TCR beta chains were amplified and sequenced. HTBI primers were used in a first-round RT-PCR, which preceded a second-round multiplex PCR. TCRdb reprocessed the multiplex PCR reads with MiXCR, giving one entry per CDR3 protein. The data show roughly 500,000 distinct CDR3 sequences, about 15% seen once. The sequenced sample was blood. The receptors here all came from a woman in her twenties or thirties with Graves' ophthalmopathy.

This clonotype was seen more than once but under ten times. One end of the junction does not line up with germline, which may come from a read error. The gene calls are TRBV5-1 and TRBJ1-2; D uncertain. This CDR3 has 13 amino acids. Per the germline V gene, CDR1 is SGHRS and CDR2 is YFSETQ. The CDR3 region has the DNA TGCGCCAGCAGCTTAGGCGGGCCCCAACAGATGAACTTC. Translation gives CASSLGGPQQMNF.

The J gene is TRBJ2-2, the V gene TRBV29-1; D is perhaps TRBD1 or TRBD2 (5 bases each). The CDR3 spans 12 residues. CDR1 is SQVTM, CDR2 ANQGSEA, per germline. V was cut by 6 bases and J by 7 bases, with 12 bases left in between. The CDR3 region is CSVRGDGGELFF. The CDR3 nucleotides are TGCAGCGTCCGTGGGGACGGCGGGGAGCTGTTTTTT.

This clonotype was seen at least ten times. The CDR3 DNA follows: TGTGCCAGCACCACAGGGTTTGGTGGAAACACCATATATTTT. Its protein product is CASTTGFGGNTIYF. The chain links TRBV28 to TRBJ1-3, with TRBD1 as a possible D gene (6 bases). The CDR3 has 14 residues. V gave up 7 bases and J gave up 3 bases, with 13 bases separating them. In germline, CDR1 is MDHEN, CDR2 SYDVKM.

J is TRBJ2-4 and V is TRBV3-1; D is undetermined. The ends were cut back, 1 base at V and 0 bases at J, with 7 bases in the middle. The CDR3 runs to 15 residues. CDR1 and CDR2 from the germline V gene are LGHDT and YNNKEL (reference sequence). The CDR3 loop is CASSQGWQAKNIQYF. The CDR3 coding sequence is TGTGCCAGCAGCCAAGGGTGGCAAGCCAAAAACATTCAGTACTTC. Together with reference TRBV3-1 and TRBJ2-4, the CDR3 gives the full variable domain: DTAVSQTPKYLVTQMGNDKSIKCEQNLGHDTMYWYKQDSKKFLKIMFSYNNKELIINETVPNRFSPKSPDKAHLNLHINSLELGDSAVYFCASSQGWQAKNIQYFGAGTRLSVL.

This clonotype was counted at least ten times. V gene TRBV6-1 combines with J gene TRBJ2-5; D is ambiguous. Germline loops: CDR1 MNHNS, CDR2 SASEGT. V lost 3 bases and J lost 6, with 8 bases in between. This CDR3 has 12 amino acids. Here the CDR3 DNA reads TGTGCCAGCAGTGAGGAGTTGCAGACCCAGTACTTC. Its protein product is CASSEELQTQYF.

The chain links TRBV6-1 to TRBJ1-5; D remains unclear. The CDR3 has 15 residues. Deletions cut 3 bases from V and 0 bases from J, with 9 bases between. CDR1 is MNHNS and CDR2 is SASEGT in the germline V gene. The CDR3 is CASSDNRYSNQPQHF. The CDR3 DNA sequence: TGTGCCAGCAGTGATAACCGGTATAGCAATCAGCCCCAGCATTTT.

This clonotype has ten or more counts. The chain employs TRBV6-5 and TRBJ1-1; possibly TRBD1 for D (6 bases). V gave up 2 bases and J gave up 0 bases, with 13 bases separating them. CDR3 length: 16 residues. Germline V gene sequence: CDR1 MNHEY, CDR2 SVGAGI. The CDR3 spells CASSYRLGQLNTEAFF. CDR3 bases: TGTGCCAGCAGTTACCGTCTCGGACAGTTGAACACTGAAGCTTTCTTT.